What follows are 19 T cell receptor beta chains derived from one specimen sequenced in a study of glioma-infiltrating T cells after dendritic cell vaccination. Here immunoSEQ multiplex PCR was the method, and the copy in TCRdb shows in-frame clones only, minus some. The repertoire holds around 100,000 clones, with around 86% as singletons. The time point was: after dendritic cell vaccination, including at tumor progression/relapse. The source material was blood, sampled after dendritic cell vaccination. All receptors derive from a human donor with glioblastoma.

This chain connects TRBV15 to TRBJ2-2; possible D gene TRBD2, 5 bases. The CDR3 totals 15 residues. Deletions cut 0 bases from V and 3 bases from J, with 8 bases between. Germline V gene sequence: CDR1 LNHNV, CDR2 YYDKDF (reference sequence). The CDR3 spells CATSREAGYTGELFF. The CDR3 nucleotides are TGTGCCACCAGCAGAGAGGCGGGTTACACCGGGGAGCTGTTTTTT.

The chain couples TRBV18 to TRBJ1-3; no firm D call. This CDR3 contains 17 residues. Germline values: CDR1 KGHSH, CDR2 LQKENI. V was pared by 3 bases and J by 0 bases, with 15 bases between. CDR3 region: CASSPSSETSSGNTIYF. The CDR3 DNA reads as TGTGCCAGCTCACCGAGCAGCGAAACAAGCTCTGGAAACACCATATATTTT.

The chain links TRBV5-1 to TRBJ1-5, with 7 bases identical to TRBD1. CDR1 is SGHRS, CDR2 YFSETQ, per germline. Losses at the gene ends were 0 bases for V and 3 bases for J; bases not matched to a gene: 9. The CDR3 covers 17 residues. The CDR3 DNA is TGCGCCAGCAGCTTGGAACCTTTCGACAGGGACAATCAGCCCCAGCATTTT. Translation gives CASSLEPFDRDNQPQHF.

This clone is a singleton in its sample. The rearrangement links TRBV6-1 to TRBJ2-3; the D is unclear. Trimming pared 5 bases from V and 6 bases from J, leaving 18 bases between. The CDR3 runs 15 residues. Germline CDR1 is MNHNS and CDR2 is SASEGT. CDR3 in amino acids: CASSPPGTTMDTQYF. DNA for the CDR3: TGTGCCAGCAGTCCCCCGGGTACCACCATGGATACGCAGTATTTT.

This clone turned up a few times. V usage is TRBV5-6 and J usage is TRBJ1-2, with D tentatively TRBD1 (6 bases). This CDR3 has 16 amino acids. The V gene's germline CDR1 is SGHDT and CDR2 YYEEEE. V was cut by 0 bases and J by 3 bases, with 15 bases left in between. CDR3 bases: TGTGCCAGCAGCTTGGATTCCAGGACAGCGTACTATGGCTACACCTTC. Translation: CASSLDSRTAYYGYTF.

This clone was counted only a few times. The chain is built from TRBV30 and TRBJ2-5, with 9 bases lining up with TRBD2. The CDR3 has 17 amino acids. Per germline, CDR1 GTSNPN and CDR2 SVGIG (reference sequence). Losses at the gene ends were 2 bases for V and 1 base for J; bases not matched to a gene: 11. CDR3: CAWSRPSGAPGQETQYF. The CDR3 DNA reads TGTGCCTGGAGTCGGCCTAGCGGGGCTCCGGGCCAAGAGACCCAGTACTTC.

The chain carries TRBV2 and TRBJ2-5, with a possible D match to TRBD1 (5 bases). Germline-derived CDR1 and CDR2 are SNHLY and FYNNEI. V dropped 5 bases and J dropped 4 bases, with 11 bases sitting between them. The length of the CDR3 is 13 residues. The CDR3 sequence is CASSRGPTETQYF. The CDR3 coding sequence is TGTGCCAGCAGTAGGGGTCCTACAGAGACCCAGTACTTC.

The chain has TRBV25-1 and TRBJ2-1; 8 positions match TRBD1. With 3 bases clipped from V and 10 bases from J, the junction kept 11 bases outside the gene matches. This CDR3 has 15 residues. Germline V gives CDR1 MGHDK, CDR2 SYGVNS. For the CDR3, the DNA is TGTGCCAGCAGTGATCGACAGGGGTCGGTTGCGGAGCAGTTCTTC. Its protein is CASSDRQGSVAEQFF. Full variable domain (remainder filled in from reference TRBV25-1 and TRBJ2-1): EADIYQTPRYLVIGTGKKITLECSQTMGHDKMYWYQQDPGMELHLIHYSYGVNSTEKGDLSSESTVSRIRTEHFPLTLESARPSHTSQYLCASSDRQGSVAEQFFGPGTRLTVL.

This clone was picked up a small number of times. CDR3 DNA: TGTGCCAGCAGTGTGAGGAATTCACCCCTCCACTTT. Protein sequence: CASSVRNSPLHF. The chain joins TRBV27 to TRBJ1-6; D ambiguous. CDR1 and CDR2 (germline): MNHEY, SMNVEV (reference sequence). Trimming cost V 5 bases and J 7 bases, with 6 bases left between them. The CDR3 length is 12 residues.

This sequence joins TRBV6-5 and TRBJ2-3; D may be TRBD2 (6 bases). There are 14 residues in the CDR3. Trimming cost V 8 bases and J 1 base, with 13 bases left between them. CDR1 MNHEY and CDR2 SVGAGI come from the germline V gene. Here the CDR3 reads CASRRDWGTDTQYF. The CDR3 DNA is TGTGCCAGCCGACGGGACTGGGGCACAGATACGCAGTATTTT.

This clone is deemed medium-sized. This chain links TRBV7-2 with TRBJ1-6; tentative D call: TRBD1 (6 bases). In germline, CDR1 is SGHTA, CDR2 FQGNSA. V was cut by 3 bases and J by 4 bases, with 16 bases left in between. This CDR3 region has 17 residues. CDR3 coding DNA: TGTGCCAGCAGCTTGGAACAGGGAGTGGGGTATAATTCACCCCTCCACTTT. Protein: CASSLEQGVGYNSPLHF.

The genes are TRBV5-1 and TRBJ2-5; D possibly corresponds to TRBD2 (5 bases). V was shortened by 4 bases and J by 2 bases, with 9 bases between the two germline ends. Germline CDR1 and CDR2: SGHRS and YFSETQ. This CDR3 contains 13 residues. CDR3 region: CASSAGLQETQYF. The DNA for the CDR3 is TGCGCCAGCAGCGCAGGACTGCAAGAGACCCAGTACTTC.

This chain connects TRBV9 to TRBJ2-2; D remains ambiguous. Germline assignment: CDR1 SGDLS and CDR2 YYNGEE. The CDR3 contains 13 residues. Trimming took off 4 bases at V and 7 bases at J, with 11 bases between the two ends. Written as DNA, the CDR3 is TGTGCCAGCAGCCCGCCGACTTTCGGGGAGCTGTTTTTT. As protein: CASSPPTFGELFF.

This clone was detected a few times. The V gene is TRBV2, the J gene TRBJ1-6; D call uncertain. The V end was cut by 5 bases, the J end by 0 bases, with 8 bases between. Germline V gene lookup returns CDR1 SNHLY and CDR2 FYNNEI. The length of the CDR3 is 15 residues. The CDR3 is CASSLESSYNSPLHF. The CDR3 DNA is TGTGCCAGCAGTCTGGAGAGCTCCTATAATTCACCCCTCCACTTT.

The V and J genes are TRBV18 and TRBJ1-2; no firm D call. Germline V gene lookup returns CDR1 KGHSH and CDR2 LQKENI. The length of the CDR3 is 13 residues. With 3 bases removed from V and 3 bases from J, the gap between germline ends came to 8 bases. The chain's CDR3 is CASSPRTDYGYTF. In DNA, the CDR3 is TGTGCCAGCTCACCGCGTACGGACTATGGCTACACCTTC.

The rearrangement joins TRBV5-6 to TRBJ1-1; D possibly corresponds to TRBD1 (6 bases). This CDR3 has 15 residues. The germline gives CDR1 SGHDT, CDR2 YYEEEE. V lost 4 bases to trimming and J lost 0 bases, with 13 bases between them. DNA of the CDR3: TGTGCCAGCAGCGTTGACAGGCCGATGAACACTGAAGCTTTCTTT. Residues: CASSVDRPMNTEAFF.

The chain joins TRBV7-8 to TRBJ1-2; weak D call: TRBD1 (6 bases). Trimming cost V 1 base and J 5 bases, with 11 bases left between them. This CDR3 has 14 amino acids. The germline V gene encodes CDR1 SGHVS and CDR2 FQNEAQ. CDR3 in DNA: TGTGCCAGCAGCTTAGACAGGGTTGATTATGGCTACACCTTC. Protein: CASSLDRVDYGYTF.

The CDR3 DNA is TGTGCCAGCAGCTCCCCGGCAGGGGGCTCCTACGAGCAGTACTTC. Amino acids: CASSSPAGGSYEQYF. The chain carries TRBV11-2 and TRBJ2-7, with 7 positions matching TRBD1. V was pared by 4 bases and J by 0 bases, with 6 bases of the junction left unmatched. The germline gives CDR1 SGHAT, CDR2 FQNNGV. The CDR3 is 15 amino acids.

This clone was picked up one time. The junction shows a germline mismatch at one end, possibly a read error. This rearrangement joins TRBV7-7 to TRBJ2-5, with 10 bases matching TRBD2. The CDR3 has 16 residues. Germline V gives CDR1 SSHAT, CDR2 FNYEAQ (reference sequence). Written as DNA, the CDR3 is TGTGCTAGCAGCTTAGGACTAGCGGAGTCGCAAGAGACCCAGTACTTC. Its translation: CASSLGLAESQETQYF. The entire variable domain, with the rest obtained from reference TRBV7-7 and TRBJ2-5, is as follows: GAGVSQSPRYKVTKRGQDVTLRCDPISSHATLYWYQQALGQGPEFLTYFNYEAQPDKSGLPSDRFSAERPEGSISTLTIQRTEQRDSAMYRCASSLGLAESQETQYFGPGTRLLVL.